These T cell receptor beta chains were read from a single sample in a study of T-cell reconstitution after alpha-beta-depleted transplantation in children. TCRdb reprocessed the PCR reads with MiXCR, giving one entry per CDR3 protein. The data contain about 230,000 distinct CDR3 sequences, about 12% of them singletons. The source material was PBMCs from the stem cell graft donor, sampled from the stem cell graft. Source of these receptors: a human donor who donated a stem cell graft to a child with acute lymphoblastic leukemia. The CDR3 runs from the conserved cysteine through the conserved F or W. Each record gives: clone size, J gene, V gene, D gene, CDR3 DNA, CDR3 protein. A D gene is named only where the DNA matches it firmly. Size is omitted from some rows. Given values are once, few, many or a class for expanded clones.

size: many; J: TRBJ1-1; V: TRBV6-2/TRBV6-3; D: .; DNA: TGTGCCAGCAGGGGGGGCCTGTTACCGCGCAAGGCTGAAGCTTTCTTT; CDR3: CASRGGLLPRKAEAFF
size: few; J: TRBJ2-7; V: TRBV29-1; D: .; DNA: TGCAGCGTTGTCTGGCGAGCCAGGGGGTGGCTAGCGGTCCCCTACGAGCAGTACTTC; CDR3: CSVVWRARGWLAVPYEQYF
size: many; J: TRBJ1-2; V: TRBV18; D: .; DNA: TGTGCCAGCTCACCGGTCGGAGACTATGGCTACACCTTC; CDR3: CASSPVGDYGYTF
size: many; J: TRBJ2-5; V: TRBV24-1; D: TRBD2; DNA: TGTGCCACCAGTGACCCTAGCGGAGAGACCCAGTACTTC; CDR3: CATSDPSGETQYF
size: .; J: TRBJ2-3; V: TRBV7-3; D: .; DNA: TGTGCCAGCAGCGCGACGGGCGGGGCATTGGCCTGGGGTACGCAGTATTTT; CDR3: CASSATGGALAWGTQYF
size: many; J: TRBJ2-7; V: TRBV6-1; D: TRBD1; DNA: TGTGCCAGCCGACAGGGCCCCGGCGAGCAGTACTTC; CDR3: CASRQGPGEQYF
size: many; J: TRBJ2-3; V: TRBV29-1; D: .; DNA: TGCAGCGTTGAATATCATAGCACAGATACGCAGTATTTT; CDR3: CSVEYHSTDTQYF
size: .; J: TRBJ2-3; V: TRBV11-2; D: .; DNA: TGTGCCAGCAGCGACTCCAGGGGATCAGATACGCAGTATTTT; CDR3: CASSDSRGSDTQYF
size: many; J: TRBJ2-7; V: TRBV7-2; D: .; DNA: TGTGCCAGCAGCTGGGGTGGGGGCCTTACCTACGAGCAGTACTTC; CDR3: CASSWGGGLTYEQYF
size: many; J: TRBJ2-1; V: TRBV29-1; D: .; DNA: TGCAGCGCCTTCGGGTCTTACAATGAGCAGTTCTTC; CDR3: CSAFGSYNEQFF
size: many; J: TRBJ2-7; V: TRBV29-1; D: .; DNA: TGCAGCGTTGAAAGTAGGGACGTCCCTTACGAGCAGTACTTC; CDR3: CSVESRDVPYEQYF
size: .; J: TRBJ2-2; V: TRBV29-1; D: .; DNA: TGCAGCTGCCGACAAGGGGCTACGAACACCGGGGAGCTGTTTTTT; CDR3: CSCRQGATNTGELFF
size: once; J: TRBJ2-5; V: TRBV20-1; D: TRBD1; DNA: TGCAGTGCCCTCCGGGACAGCCAAGAGACCCAGTACTTC; CDR3: CSALRDSQETQYF
size: many; J: TRBJ2-2; V: TRBV12-3/TRBV12-4; D: TRBD1; DNA: TGTGCCACGGACAGGCCACACACCGGGGAGCTGTTTTTT; CDR3: CATDRPHTGELFF
size: many; J: TRBJ1-5; V: TRBV28; D: .; DNA: TGTGCCAGCAGTTTATTTGGTGGCTCGGCGGGACGGCCCCAGCATTTT; CDR3: CASSLFGGSAGRPQHF
size: many; J: TRBJ1-2; V: TRBV20-1; D: TRBD1; DNA: TGCAGTGCTGGACGACAGGGTTTTTATGGCTACACCTTC; CDR3: CSAGRQGFYGYTF
size: many; J: TRBJ1-1; V: TRBV5-5; D: TRBD1; DNA: TGTGCCAGCAGCTTGGCCGGTGACAGGGCCAGCTTAGCTTTCTTT; CDR3: CASSLAGDRASLAFF
size: many; J: TRBJ1-1; V: TRBV2; D: .; DNA: TGTGCCAGCAGTGAACCTGAAGCTTTCTTT; CDR3: CASSEPEAFF
size: .; J: TRBJ1-1; V: TRBV14; D: .; DNA: TGTGCCAGCAGCGAGGCAGCGAACACTGAAGCTTTCTTT; CDR3: CASSEAANTEAFF
size: few; J: TRBJ2-6; V: TRBV10-3; D: .; DNA: TGTGCCATCAGTGAAGGCGGAGGGACTGGGGCCAACGTCCTGACTTTC; CDR3: CAISEGGGTGANVLTF
size: .; J: TRBJ1-5; V: TRBV6-2/TRBV6-3; D: .; DNA: TGTGCCAGCAGTTACTCGAAGGCCGGCAGCACATGGGGCAATCAGCCCCAGCATTTT; CDR3: CASSYSKAGSTWGNQPQHF
size: many; J: TRBJ1-4; V: TRBV7-9; D: .; DNA: TGTGCCAGCAGCTTTTGGGGAGGTCGTGAAAAACTGTTTTTT; CDR3: CASSFWGGREKLFF
size: many; J: TRBJ1-2; V: TRBV3-1; D: TRBD1; DNA: TGTGCCAGCTTTTCCGGGACAGCCTTTGGTGGCTACACCTTC; CDR3: CASFSGTAFGGYTF
size: many; J: TRBJ1-4; V: TRBV11-2; D: TRBD1; DNA: TGTGCCAGCAGCTTAGAAGGCGGAGGGGGCTGGGAAAAACTGTTTTTT; CDR3: CASSLEGGGGWEKLFF
size: many; J: TRBJ2-2; V: TRBV28; D: TRBD1; DNA: TGTGCCAGCAGTTTGGTGACAGGGGTTCCCGGGGAGCTGTTTTTT; CDR3: CASSLVTGVPGELFF
size: many; J: TRBJ1-3; V: TRBV24-1; D: TRBD1; DNA: TGTGCCACCGGGGGACAGGGAAACACCATATATTTT; CDR3: CATGGQGNTIYF
size: many; J: TRBJ2-4; V: TRBV20-1; D: TRBD1; DNA: TGCAGTGCTAGGTACCTTCGCACAGGGGATCTAGCCAAAAACATTCAGTACTTC; CDR3: CSARYLRTGDLAKNIQYF
size: many; J: TRBJ1-6; V: TRBV28; D: .; DNA: TGTGCCAGCAGTTCACACAGGCCCGTCGTTTCCCCCCTCCACTTT; CDR3: CASSSHRPVVSPLHF
size: few; J: TRBJ2-5; V: TRBV6-5; D: .; DNA: TGTGCCAGCAGTTACTACCGCCACCCGGGGGAAGTAGAGACCCAGTACTTC; CDR3: CASSYYRHPGEVETQYF
size: many; J: TRBJ2-7; V: TRBV9; D: TRBD2; DNA: TGTGCCAGCAGCGAACGGGGGGGTTTGAGGCCTCTCGAGCAGTACTTC; CDR3: CASSERGGLRPLEQYF
size: .; J: TRBJ1-1; V: TRBV12-3/TRBV12-4; D: TRBD1; DNA: TGTGCCAGCGAAGGACAGGGCTTGAACACTGAAGCTTTCTTT; CDR3: CASEGQGLNTEAFF
size: .; J: TRBJ2-4; V: TRBV5-1; D: .; DNA: TGCGCCAGCAGCTTGGAGGTCAGGGCAGCCAAAAACATTCAGTACTTC; CDR3: CASSLEVRAAKNIQYF
size: many; J: TRBJ2-7; V: TRBV28; D: TRBD1; DNA: TGTGCCAGCAGTACCCACCTAGGGGGGACAGGGAACTACGAGCAGTACTTC; CDR3: CASSTHLGGTGNYEQYF
size: .; J: TRBJ2-4; V: TRBV25-1; D: TRBD2; DNA: TGTGCCAGCAGGGGGGGGGTCAAAAACATTCAGTACTTC; CDR3: CASRGGVKNIQYF
size: many; J: TRBJ2-5; V: TRBV12-3/TRBV12-4; D: .; DNA: TGTGCCAGCAGTGGGGGGACCCAGTACTTC; CDR3: CASSGGTQYF
size: many; J: TRBJ2-1; V: TRBV12-3/TRBV12-4; D: TRBD1; DNA: TGTGCCAGCAGTTTCATCCAGGGGGCTAGTAATGAGCAGTTCTTC; CDR3: CASSFIQGASNEQFF
size: many; J: TRBJ1-3; V: TRBV4-2; D: .; DNA: TGTGCCAGCAGCCAACGAAAGGCCAGGGGAGTCTCTGGAAACACCATATATTTT; CDR3: CASSQRKARGVSGNTIYF
size: many; J: TRBJ2-6; V: TRBV9; D: .; DNA: TGTGCCAGCAGCGAACCGGGCCCAGGTGACTCTGGGGCCAACGTCCTGACTTTC; CDR3: CASSEPGPGDSGANVLTF
size: .; J: TRBJ2-5; V: TRBV3-1; D: .; DNA: TGTGCCAGCAGTCGGTCCTTAGGATGGCGCAAAGAGACCCAGTACTTC; CDR3: CASSRSLGWRKETQYF
size: .; J: TRBJ1-5; V: TRBV18; D: .; DNA: TGTGCCAGCTCACCATCGGATCAGCCCCAGCATTTT; CDR3: CASSPSDQPQHF
size: many; J: TRBJ1-1; V: TRBV7-9; D: .; DNA: TGTGCCAGCAGCTTAGGGTCAAAAACTGAAGCTTTCTTT; CDR3: CASSLGSKTEAFF
size: many; J: TRBJ1-1; V: TRBV7-2; D: .; DNA: TGTGCCAGCACCCCCCTTGGGGCTGAAGCTTTCTTT; CDR3: CASTPLGAEAFF
size: many; J: TRBJ2-7; V: TRBV6-1; D: .; DNA: TGTGCCAGCAGTGATGAGAACGGCTACGAGCAGTACTTC; CDR3: CASSDENGYEQYF
size: many; J: TRBJ1-5; V: TRBV6-2/TRBV6-3; D: .; DNA: TGTGCCAGCAGTTACGAGGGCTATAGCAATCAGCCCCAGCATTTT; CDR3: CASSYEGYSNQPQHF
size: many; J: TRBJ2-7; V: TRBV9; D: .; DNA: TGTGCCAGCAGCCCCTCAAAAGGCGAGCAGTACTTC; CDR3: CASSPSKGEQYF
size: many; J: TRBJ1-6; V: TRBV28; D: .; DNA: TGTGCCAGCAGTTTTGAGGTCAGCATTAATTCACCCCTCCACTTT; CDR3: CASSFEVSINSPLHF
size: many; J: TRBJ2-3; V: TRBV5-1; D: .; DNA: TGCGCCAGCGGCCTGGGACCGGGCGAAGCCGATACGCAGTATTTT; CDR3: CASGLGPGEADTQYF
size: many; J: TRBJ2-4; V: TRBV29-1; D: .; DNA: TGCAGCGTTGAGGCCGGGACCGGGCTCGGGGTAAACATTCAGTACTTC; CDR3: CSVEAGTGLGVNIQYF
size: .; J: TRBJ2-6; V: TRBV20-1; D: .; DNA: TGCAGTGCTAGAGATGGAACCAGCTCTGGGGCCAACGTCCTGACTTTC; CDR3: CSARDGTSSGANVLTF
size: .; J: TRBJ2-5; V: TRBV20-1; D: .; DNA: TGCAGTGCTAGAGGGGCGGGGGAGACCCAGTACTTC; CDR3: CSARGAGETQYF